The sequence of this T cell receptor beta chain was determined in a study of Ad26.COV2.S vaccination and SARS-CoV-2 variants. Germline V gene data show CDR1 as MDHEN and CDR2 as SYDVKM. The J segment lost 2 bases and the V segment lost 3 bases, leaving 3 bases of the junction unmatched. This CDR3 contains 15 residues. Sequenced by immunoSEQ multiplex PCR; TCRdb stores in-frame clones only, minus some. This table has fewer than 400,000 clones, approximately 91% appearing once. This sample's treatment: around 19 received Ad26.COV2.S at low or high dose, single or two shots; about 5 received placebo; per-sample allocation not given. Vaccine and placebo recipients were sampled on day 63 after the first injection.

The rearrangement uses TRBV28 and TRBJ1-5; TRBD1 matches at 8 bases. This specimen consisted of peripheral blood, obtained in a trial of Ad26.COV2.S vaccine versus placebo. This sequence was found in a person aged 18 to 65 who received the Ad26.COV2.S COVID-19 vaccine or a placebo. The DNA of the CDR3 is TGTGCCAGCAGTTTTGGACAGGGCGGCAATCAGCCCCAGCATTTT. It yields the protein CASSFGQGGNQPQHF.